This note documents a single T cell receptor (beta chain) sequence. The table came from immunoSEQ multiplex PCR; TCRdb's copy has only in-frame clones and leaves some out. The sample contains about 54,000 clones, approximately 90% of which appear only once. This sample is drawn from a study of OX40 agonist ivuxolimab in advanced cancers. Germline V gene lookup returns CDR1 MNHEY and CDR2 SMNVEV (reference sequence). J was trimmed by 2 bases and V by 8 bases; bases with no gene match: 1. The CDR3 contains 13 residues. This sequence joins TRBV27 and TRBJ2-7, with 12 bases identical to TRBD2. The origin of this receptor is an adult with an advanced solid tumor such as melanoma, head and neck, liver or kidney cancer. This sample comprised CD4+ or CD8+ T cells sorted from blood, obtained in a trial of the OX40 agonist ivuxolimab. CDR3 nucleotides: TGTGCCAGCCGGACTAGCGGGGCCTACGAGCAGTACTTC. Amino acid sequence: CASRTSGAYEQYF.